A selection of T cell receptor beta chains follows, all from one sample in a study of T cells in Graves' hyperthyroidism and ophthalmopathy. TCRdb re-called the multiplex PCR reads through MiXCR, storing one row per CDR3 protein. Found here are hundreds of thousands of distinct CDR3 sequences, 13% to 15% of them singletons; the top ten hold roughly 10%. Input material: blood. These receptors all come from a woman under 30 with Graves' hyperthyroidism. CDR3s include the opening cysteine and the closing phenylalanine or tryptophan. The D gene is left open where the match is weak. Clone size is given for some rows only: seen once, a few or many times, or a class if the clone is expanded.

J gene: TRBJ1-1
clone size: NA
V gene: TRBV12-3/TRBV12-4
D gene: NA
CDR3 DNA: TGTGCCAGCAGCCCTAGGGAGGGATTAGCTTTCTTT
CDR3 protein: CASSPREGLAFF

J gene: TRBJ2-7
clone size: many
V gene: TRBV7-2
D gene: TRBD1
CDR3 DNA: TGTGCCAGCAGCTTATCGCAGGGGGACTACGAGCAGTACTTC
CDR3 protein: CASSLSQGDYEQYF

J gene: TRBJ2-5
clone size: many
V gene: TRBV6-1
D gene: TRBD2
CDR3 DNA: TGTGCCAGCAGTGAAAAATACCTAGCGGGAGGATTTTGGGAGACCCAGTACTTC
CDR3 protein: CASSEKYLAGGFWETQYF

J gene: TRBJ1-5
clone size: NA
V gene: TRBV20-1
D gene: NA
CDR3 DNA: TGCAGTGCTAGTACCGGACGCAATCAGCCCCAGCATTTT
CDR3 protein: CSASTGRNQPQHF

J gene: TRBJ2-5
clone size: NA
V gene: TRBV11-3
D gene: NA
CDR3 DNA: TGTGCCAGCAGCCCCCAGGAGGCCGAGACCCAGTACTTC
CDR3 protein: CASSPQEAETQYF

J gene: TRBJ2-7
clone size: many
V gene: TRBV6-5
D gene: NA
CDR3 DNA: TGTGCCAGCAGTTACTCCGGCAGGGGGGCCTCCTACGAGCAGTACTTC
CDR3 protein: CASSYSGRGASYEQYF

J gene: TRBJ2-7
clone size: NA
V gene: TRBV7-2
D gene: TRBD2
CDR3 DNA: TGTGCCAGCAGCTTTGGCGGGAGGGACTACGAGCAGTACTTC
CDR3 protein: CASSFGGRDYEQYF

J gene: TRBJ2-1
clone size: many
V gene: TRBV18
D gene: NA
CDR3 DNA: TGTGCCAGCTCGTCTAGCGAGTACAATGAGCAGTTCTTC
CDR3 protein: CASSSSEYNEQFF

J gene: TRBJ1-1
clone size: many
V gene: TRBV20-1
D gene: NA
CDR3 DNA: TGCAGTGCACATACGGGGGGGATGAACACTGAAGCTTTCTTT
CDR3 protein: CSAHTGGMNTEAFF

J gene: TRBJ2-3
clone size: many
V gene: TRBV30
D gene: TRBD2
CDR3 DNA: TGTGCCTGGAGTAAGGGACTAGCTGTTCCAGATACGCAGTATTTT
CDR3 protein: CAWSKGLAVPDTQYF

J gene: TRBJ1-5
clone size: few
V gene: TRBV10-3
D gene: NA
CDR3 DNA: TGTGCCATCAGTGAGTCGGTTCGACGAGCGGCCCAGCATTTT
CDR3 protein: CAISESVRRAAQHF

J gene: TRBJ2-1
clone size: many
V gene: TRBV7-2
D gene: TRBD2
CDR3 DNA: TGTGCCAGCAGCCCATCGACATGGGGGAGGGCCAACCATGAGCAGTTCTTC
CDR3 protein: CASSPSTWGRANHEQFF

J gene: TRBJ1-2
clone size: NA
V gene: TRBV5-4
D gene: NA
CDR3 DNA: TGTGCCAGCAGCTTGGGGGAACCTTCCAACTATGGCTACACCTTC
CDR3 protein: CASSLGEPSNYGYTF

J gene: TRBJ2-3
clone size: many
V gene: TRBV30
D gene: NA
CDR3 DNA: TGTGCCTGGAGTGACCTCCAGCAGGCAGATACGCAGTATTTT
CDR3 protein: CAWSDLQQADTQYF

J gene: TRBJ2-3
clone size: many
V gene: TRBV6-1
D gene: NA
CDR3 DNA: TGTGCCAGCAGTTTGAGGGCCGGATCAGATACGCAGTATTTT
CDR3 protein: CASSLRAGSDTQYF

J gene: TRBJ2-1
clone size: many
V gene: TRBV10-3
D gene: TRBD1
CDR3 DNA: TGTGCCATCAGTGGGAGGACAGGGGGCGCGGGCTACAATGAGCAGTTCTTC
CDR3 protein: CAISGRTGGAGYNEQFF